This note documents a single T cell receptor beta chain sequence. Its cognate antigen is unknown. The sample is drawn from a study of cytomegalovirus exposure and HLA in healthy donors. Amplification used 60 Vbeta primers and 13 Jbeta primers. In the original analysis: Later, an analysis found about 83 million unique TCR beta chains, and some 10 million of these were shared. Assay used: immunoSEQ multiplex PCR; TCRdb lists only in-frame clones, some missing. Clone size and V and J calls were adopted from that table, with D and trimming inferred from the DNA. In the table there are 180,000 or so clones, 79% of which are singletons. Germline V gene lookup returns CDR1 SNHLY and CDR2 FYNNEI. The V and J ends lost 8 bases and 3 bases, in that order; junction bases with no gene match: 10. CDR3 length equals 15 residues. Study-wide findings and caveats: Certain indistinguishable V segments, among them TRBV6-2 and TRBV6-3, were excluded. CMV antigen specificity of a few CMV-associated chains was confirmed in vitro.

The sample consisted of PBMCs. This TCR derives from a woman aged 45-60 years in good health and CMV-seronegative. This chain uses TRBV2 with TRBJ2-1, with TRBD2 matching over 7 bases. The CDR3 loop reads CASGGAGVGYNEQFF. The CDR3, as DNA: TGTGCCAGCGGGGGTGCGGGAGTCGGCTACAATGAGCAGTTCTTC.